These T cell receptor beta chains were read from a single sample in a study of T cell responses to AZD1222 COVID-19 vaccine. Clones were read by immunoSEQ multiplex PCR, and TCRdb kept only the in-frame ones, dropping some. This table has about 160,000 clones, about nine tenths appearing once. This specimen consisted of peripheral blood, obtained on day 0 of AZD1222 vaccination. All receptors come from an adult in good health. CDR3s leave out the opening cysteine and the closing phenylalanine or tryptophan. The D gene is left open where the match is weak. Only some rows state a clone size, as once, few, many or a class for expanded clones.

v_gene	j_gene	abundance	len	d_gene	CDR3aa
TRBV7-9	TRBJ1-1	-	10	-	ASSLRVTEAF
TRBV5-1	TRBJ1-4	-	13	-	ASSLLGAVNEKLF
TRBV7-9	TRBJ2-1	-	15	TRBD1	ASSVRQGSSIYNEQF
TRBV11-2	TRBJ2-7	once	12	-	ASSLAGRSYEQY
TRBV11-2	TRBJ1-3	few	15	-	ASSLVARGYSGNTIY
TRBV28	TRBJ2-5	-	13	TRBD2	ASSLSGGPQETQY
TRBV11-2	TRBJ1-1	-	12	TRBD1	ASVQTGGRTEAF
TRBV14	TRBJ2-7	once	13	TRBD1	ASSFQGTGHYEQY
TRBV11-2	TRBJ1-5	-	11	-	ASSPLETGPQH
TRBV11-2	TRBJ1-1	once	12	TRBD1	ASSRGQLNTEAF
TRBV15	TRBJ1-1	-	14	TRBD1	ATSRATGTGNTEAF